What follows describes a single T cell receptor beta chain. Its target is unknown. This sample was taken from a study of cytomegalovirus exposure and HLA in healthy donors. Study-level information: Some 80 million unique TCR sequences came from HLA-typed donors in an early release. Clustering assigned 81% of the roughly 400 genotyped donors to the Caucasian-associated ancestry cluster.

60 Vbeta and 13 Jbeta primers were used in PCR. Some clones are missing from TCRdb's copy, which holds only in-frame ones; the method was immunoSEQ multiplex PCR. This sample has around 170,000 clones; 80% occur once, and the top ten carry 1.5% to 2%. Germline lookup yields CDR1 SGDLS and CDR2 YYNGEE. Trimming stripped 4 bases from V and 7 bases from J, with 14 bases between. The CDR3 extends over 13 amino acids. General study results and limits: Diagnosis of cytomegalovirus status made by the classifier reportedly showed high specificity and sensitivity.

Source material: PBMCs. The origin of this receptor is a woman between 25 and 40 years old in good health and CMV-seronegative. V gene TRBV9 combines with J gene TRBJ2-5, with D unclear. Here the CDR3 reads CASSPRLVGTQYF. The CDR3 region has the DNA TGTGCCAGCAGCCCTCGGCTAGTTGGGACCCAGTACTTC.